Each of the 28 T cell receptor beta chains below was sequenced from the same sample in a study of cytomegalovirus exposure and HLA in healthy donors. In the PCR, 60 Vbeta and 13 Jbeta primers were used. Produced via immunoSEQ multiplex PCR; TCRdb's table is partial and in-frame only. The sample has around 110,000 clones, 9.5% seen once. Material for sequencing was PBMCs. The receptor set was obtained from a young man in good health and CMV-seronegative.

The rearrangement joins TRBV6-6 to TRBJ2-5, with 7 bases matching TRBD1. The germline V gene has CDR1 MNHNY and CDR2 SVGAGI (reference sequence). The J segment lost 5 bases and the V segment lost 10 bases, leaving 10 bases of the junction unmatched. This CDR3 is 13 amino acids long. The CDR3 here is CATSQGRWETQYF. The CDR3 nucleotides read TGTGCCACTTCACAGGGGCGCTGGGAGACCCAGTACTTC.

This sequence joins TRBV10-3 and TRBJ2-7; possible D gene TRBD2, 6 bases. This CDR3 contains 14 residues. The germline V gene has CDR1 ENHRY and CDR2 SYGVKD. Trimming removed 7 bases at V and 3 bases at J, with 16 bases between. The CDR3 region is CAIKAGLEDYEQYF. The CDR3 nucleotides read TGTGCCATCAAGGCGGGGCTTGAGGACTACGAGCAGTACTTC.

The chain links TRBV11-2 to TRBJ2-3; D is possibly TRBD1 (5 bases). Trimming stripped 5 bases from V and 3 bases from J, with 15 bases between. The CDR3 totals 15 residues. CDR1 SGHAT and CDR2 FQNNGV come from the germline V gene. In nucleotides, the CDR3 is TGTGCCAGCAGCGCAGACCCCAGGGTAACAGATACGCAGTATTTT. It encodes CASSADPRVTDTQYF.

In this sample, this clone turned up a few times. The rearrangement links TRBV28 to TRBJ2-7; D unresolved. This CDR3 contains 13 residues. CDR1 is MDHEN, CDR2 SYDVKM, per germline. Trimming removed 11 bases at V and 3 bases at J, with 17 bases between. This CDR3 reads CAARSGRYYEQYF. CDR3 DNA sequence: TGTGCCGCTCGATCAGGCCGATACTACGAGCAGTACTTC.

The J gene is TRBJ2-1, the V gene TRBV21-1; TRBD2, the table's D call, was not compared with the DNA. TRBV21-1 is a pseudogene segment. The CDR3 runs to 15 residues. The chain's CDR3 is CASSPCGLAWDEQFF. The CDR3 coding sequence is TGTGCCAGCAGCCCGTGCGGACTAGCGTGGGATGAGCAGTTCTTC.

This clone occurred a few times. The V gene is TRBV9, the J gene TRBJ2-3; 7 nucleotides line up with TRBD1. CDR3 length: 17 residues. Germline V gives CDR1 SGDLS, CDR2 YYNGEE. Trimming took 0 bases from V and 2 from J; bases not matched to a gene: 9. This CDR3 is CASSVGFTGDDTDTQYF. The DNA for the CDR3 is TGTGCCAGCAGCGTAGGTTTTACAGGGGACGACACAGATACGCAGTATTTT.

The table lists this clone with a few counts. CDR3 loop: CASSQTTGTGERETQYF. The CDR3 DNA reads as TGCGCCAGCAGCCAGACCACCGGGACAGGGGAGAGGGAGACCCAGTACTTC. This chain connects TRBV4-3 to TRBJ2-5; TRBD1 aligns across 10 bases. V trimming: 3 bases; J trimming: 5 bases; junction bases outside the gene matches: 12. The CDR3 totals 17 residues. CDR1 LGHNA and CDR2 YSLEER come from the germline V gene.

There are a few counts of this clone. The CDR3 sequence is CASSVGAGGATYEQYF. The DNA of the CDR3 is TGTGCCAGCAGCGTAGGTGCGGGAGGGGCAACCTACGAGCAGTACTTC. The rearrangement links TRBV9 to TRBJ2-7; 9 bases match TRBD2. Trimming took 0 bases from V and 2 from J; bases not matched to a gene: 6. This CDR3 has 16 amino acids. Germline V gene sequence: CDR1 SGDLS, CDR2 YYNGEE.

The chain combines TRBV7-2 with TRBJ1-2; possibly TRBD1 for D (6 bases). CDR1 is SGHTA and CDR2 is FQGNSA in the germline V gene. V shed 5 bases and J shed 7 bases, with 20 bases lying between them. There are 15 residues in the CDR3. CDR3 nucleotide sequence: TGTGCCAGCAGCATCGAATCGGGACAAACGGGTGGCTACACCTTC. The encoded protein is CASSIESGQTGGYTF.

This clone was seen only a few times. V usage is TRBV2 and J usage is TRBJ1-5; 8 bases match TRBD1. The CDR3 runs 16 residues. The germline V gene encodes CDR1 SNHLY and CDR2 FYNNEI. V dropped 6 bases and J dropped 3; count of bases not matched to a gene: 10. CDR3 protein: CASSLGQGGVNQPQHF. CDR3 sequence (DNA): TGTGCCAGCAGCCTCGGACAGGGTGGGGTCAATCAGCCCCAGCATTTT.

The chain carries TRBV5-6 and TRBJ1-1; maybe TRBD1 (5 bases). From germline, CDR1 is SGHDT and CDR2 YYEEEE. CDR3 length: 13 residues. V lost 3 bases to trimming and J lost 1 base, with 7 bases between them. CDR3 sequence reads: CASSSRENTEAFF. The CDR3 bases are TGTGCCAGCAGCTCCAGGGAGAACACTGAAGCTTTCTTT.

This clone has just a few counts. CDR3 bases: TGTGCCAGCAGTCGGTCCTACGAGCAGTACTTC. It codes for CASSRSYEQYF. The chain uses TRBV25-1 and TRBJ2-7; unclear D gene. CDR1 is MGHDK and CDR2 is SYGVNS in the germline V gene. The CDR3 consists of 11 residues. The V gene lost 5 bases and the J gene lost 1 base, with 3 bases spanning the gap.

The chain combines TRBV21-1 with TRBJ1-5; TRBD1 was called by the table and not checked on the DNA. TRBV21-1 is a pseudogene. CDR3 length equals 15 residues. CDR3 residues: CASSKAAGPNQPQHF. CDR3 coding DNA: TGTGCCAGCAGCAAAGCGGCAGGCCCCAATCAGCCCCAGCATTTT.

The chain links TRBV6-1 to TRBJ1-5, with 8 bases that match TRBD1. Germline trimming cut 4 bases from V and 2 bases from J; bases unmatched to any gene: 1. Germline CDR1 and CDR2: MNHNS and SASEGT. This CDR3 is 14 amino acids long. CDR3 coding DNA: TGTGCCAGCAGTGCGGACAGGGGCAATCAGCCCCAGCATTTT. This codes for CASSADRGNQPQHF.

The V and J genes are TRBV30 and TRBJ1-6, with 9 bases matching TRBD1. The CDR3 loop spans 14 amino acids. Germline V gives CDR1 GTSNPN, CDR2 SVGIG (reference sequence). The CDR3 region has the DNA TGTGCAAGACAGGGGGAGAACTATAATTCACCCCTCCACTTT. Its translation is CARQGENYNSPLHF.

This rearrangement joins TRBV7-2 to TRBJ2-5; 8 bases line up with TRBD2. Germline trimming cut 2 bases from V and 4 bases from J; bases unmatched to any gene: 6. The CDR3 extends over 15 amino acids. Looked up from germline, CDR1 is SGHTA and CDR2 is FQGNSA. The DNA of the CDR3 is TGTGCCAGCAGCTTACCCAGCGGGGGAGCAGAGACCCAGTACTTC. Translation gives CASSLPSGGAETQYF.

In its sample, this clone was seen a few times. The V call is TRBV6-5, the J call TRBJ2-2; tentative D call: TRBD1 (6 bases). The CDR3 totals 16 residues. The ends were cut back, 1 base at V and 6 bases at J, with 15 bases in the middle. Germline values: CDR1 MNHEY, CDR2 SVGAGI. The CDR3 bases are TGTGCCAGCAGTTACTTGGACTGGGACATTTCCGGGGAGCTGTTTTTT. It translates to CASSYLDWDISGELFF.

In its sample, this clone was seen a few times. The chain carries TRBV6-1 and TRBJ1-3; D perhaps matches TRBD1 (6 bases). The CDR3 is 14 amino acids. Germline CDR1 reads MNHNS; CDR2 reads SASEGT. V was clipped by 6 bases and J by 2 bases, with 11 bases between them. The CDR3, as DNA: TGTGCCAGCAGCTACAGGGAGCCTGGAAACACCATATATTTT. It yields the protein CASSYREPGNTIYF.

The chain recombines TRBV6-1 with TRBJ1-5, with TRBD1 identical over 7 bases. Germline CDR1 reads MNHNS; CDR2 reads SASEGT. The CDR3 runs to 15 residues. V gave up 6 bases and J gave up 0 bases; unmatched junction bases: 5. CDR3 sequence: CASRGQEYSNQPQHF. The CDR3 coding sequence is TGTGCCAGCAGAGGACAGGAGTATAGCAATCAGCCCCAGCATTTT.

The chain has TRBV27 and TRBJ1-1, with TRBD1 matching over 10 bases. In germline, CDR1 is MNHEY, CDR2 SMNVEV (reference sequence). V trimming: 6 bases; J trimming: 8 bases; junction bases outside the gene matches: 15. The CDR3 is made up of 16 amino acids. In DNA, the CDR3 is TGTGCCAGCAGCCTACGGCGGACAGGGGGGTTGGTCGAAGCTTTCTTT. This sequence encodes CASSLRRTGGLVEAFF.

Here the CDR3 DNA reads TGTGCCAGCAGCTTTGAGAGTAGCAATCAGCCCCAGCATTTT. Translating it yields CASSFESSNQPQHF. The J gene is TRBJ1-5, the V gene TRBV7-9; D ambiguous. Trimming took 3 bases from V and 0 from J, leaving 6 bases between them. Germline CDR1 reads SEHNR; CDR2 reads FQNEAQ (reference sequence). This CDR3 is built from 14 residues. The entire variable domain, with the rest obtained from reference TRBV7-9 and TRBJ1-5, is as follows: DTGVSQNPRHKITKRGQNVTFRCDPISEHNRLYWYRQTLGQGPEFLTYFQNEAQLEKSRLLSDRFSAERPKGSFSTLEIQRTEQGDSAMYLCASSFESSNQPQHFGDGTRLSIL.

This clone was counted a few times. DNA for the CDR3: TGTGCCAACAGCCGGCAGGGGCACTCCTACGAGCAGTACTTC. Amino acids: CANSRQGHSYEQYF. The rearrangement uses TRBV27 and TRBJ2-7, with D maybe TRBD1 (6 bases). V was pared by 10 bases and J by 0 bases, with 16 bases between. The CDR3 sequence is 14 residues long. The germline CDR1 and CDR2 sequences are MNHEY and SMNVEV (reference sequence).

J is TRBJ2-3 and V is TRBV9; TRBD2 matches 16 bases. The trim removed 3 bases at V and 0 bases at J, leaving 13 bases unmatched. Germline CDR1 reads SGDLS; CDR2 reads YYNGEE. CDR3 length: 21 amino acids. CDR3 amino acids: CASSGTPGLAGGLTSTDTQYF. The CDR3 coding sequence is TGTGCCAGCAGCGGGACCCCGGGACTAGCGGGGGGGCTTACTAGCACAGATACGCAGTATTTT.

There are a few counts of this clone. V usage is TRBV30 and J usage is TRBJ1-3, with 8 bases fitting TRBD1. V trimming: 5 bases; J trimming: 0 bases; junction bases outside the gene matches: 6. Germline CDR1 and CDR2: GTSNPN and SVGIG (reference sequence). The CDR3 consists of 15 residues. CDR3 in amino acids: CAWLGQGPSGNTIYF. CDR3 nucleotides: TGTGCCTGGTTAGGACAGGGCCCCTCTGGAAACACCATATATTTT.

This clone appeared a few times. The rearrangement links TRBV9 to TRBJ2-5; 8 bases agree with TRBD2. From germline, CDR1 is SGDLS and CDR2 YYNGEE. The CDR3 has 17 amino acids. J was trimmed by 5 bases and V by 1 base; bases with no gene match: 13. CDR3 sequence reads: CASSVTLGVRGGETQYF. CDR3 nucleotide sequence: TGTGCCAGCAGCGTAACCCTTGGGGTACGGGGGGGGGAGACCCAGTACTTC.

This clone showed up just once. The rearrangement links TRBV6-6 to TRBJ1-1, with a possible D match to TRBD1 (5 bases). Trimming cost V 6 bases and J 6 bases, with 23 bases left between them. Looked up from germline, CDR1 is MNHNY and CDR2 is SVGAGI (reference sequence). This CDR3 spans 16 amino acids. CDR3 sequence: CASSQKGPGHGAEAFF. CDR3 sequence (DNA): TGTGCCAGCAGCCAGAAGGGGCCGGGTCATGGCGCTGAAGCTTTCTTT.

The V and J genes are TRBV19 and TRBJ1-1; maybe TRBD1 (5 bases). Germline-derived CDR1 and CDR2 are LNHDA and SQIVND (reference sequence). Trimming pared 7 bases from V and 0 bases from J, leaving 15 bases between. The CDR3 has 15 amino acids. The CDR3 protein is CASKGQPRLNTEAFF. The CDR3 DNA is TGTGCCAGTAAGGGGCAACCTCGCTTGAACACTGAAGCTTTCTTT.

This clone was counted between two and nine times. The genes are TRBV29-1 and TRBJ2-2, with D hard to call. The ends were cut back, 5 bases at V and 5 bases at J, with 12 bases in the middle. Germline values: CDR1 SQVTM, CDR2 ANQGSEA. The CDR3 totals 13 residues. This chain's CDR3 is CSVFQDRTGELFF. For the CDR3, the DNA is TGCAGCGTTTTCCAGGATCGGACCGGGGAGCTGTTTTTT.